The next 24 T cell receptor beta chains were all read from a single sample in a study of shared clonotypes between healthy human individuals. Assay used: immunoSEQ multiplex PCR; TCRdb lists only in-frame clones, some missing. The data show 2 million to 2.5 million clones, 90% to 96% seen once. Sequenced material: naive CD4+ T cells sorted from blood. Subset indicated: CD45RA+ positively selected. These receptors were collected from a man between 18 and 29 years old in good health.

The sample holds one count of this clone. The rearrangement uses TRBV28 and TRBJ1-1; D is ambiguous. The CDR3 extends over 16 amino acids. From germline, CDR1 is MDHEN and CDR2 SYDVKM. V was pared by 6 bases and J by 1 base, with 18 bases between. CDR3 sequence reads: CASSIRVIGQNTEAFF. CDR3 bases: TGTGCCAGCAGCATTCGGGTAATAGGGCAGAACACTGAAGCTTTCTTT.

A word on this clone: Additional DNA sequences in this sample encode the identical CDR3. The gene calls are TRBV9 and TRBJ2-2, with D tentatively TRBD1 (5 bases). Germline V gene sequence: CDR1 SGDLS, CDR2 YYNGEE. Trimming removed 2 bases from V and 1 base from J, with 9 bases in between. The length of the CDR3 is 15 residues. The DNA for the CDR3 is TGTGCCAGCAGCGTGTCAGGGCGGAACACCGGGGAGCTGTTTTTT. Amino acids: CASSVSGRNTGELFF.

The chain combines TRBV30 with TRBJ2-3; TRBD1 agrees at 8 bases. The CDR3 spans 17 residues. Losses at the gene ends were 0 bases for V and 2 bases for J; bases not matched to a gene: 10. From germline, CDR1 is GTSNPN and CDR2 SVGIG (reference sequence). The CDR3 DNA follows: TGTGCCTGGAGTGTAGCCTGGAGGGGACAGGCCACAGATACGCAGTATTTT. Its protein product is CAWSVAWRGQATDTQYF.

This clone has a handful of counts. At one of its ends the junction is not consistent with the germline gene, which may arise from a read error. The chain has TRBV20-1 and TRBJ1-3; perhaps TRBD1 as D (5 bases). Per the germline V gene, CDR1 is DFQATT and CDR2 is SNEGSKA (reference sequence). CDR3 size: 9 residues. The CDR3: CSAPNRTNF. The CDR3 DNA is TGCAGTGCCCCGAACAGGACAAATTTT.

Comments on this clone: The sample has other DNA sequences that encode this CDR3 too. This CDR3 reads CASSSRQGNTEAFF. The CDR3 coding sequence is TGTGCCAGCAGCTCCCGACAGGGAAACACTGAAGCTTTCTTT. The rearrangement links TRBV11-2 to TRBJ1-1, with 7 nucleotides matching TRBD1. This CDR3 is 14 amino acids long. Germline CDR1 and CDR2: SGHAT and FQNNGV. With 4 bases clipped from V and 2 bases from J, the junction kept 4 bases outside the gene matches.

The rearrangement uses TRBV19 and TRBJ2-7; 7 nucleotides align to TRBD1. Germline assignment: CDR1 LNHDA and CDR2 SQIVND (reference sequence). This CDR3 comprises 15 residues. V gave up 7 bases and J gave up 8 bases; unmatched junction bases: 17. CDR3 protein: CASTAAKKSGGKQYF. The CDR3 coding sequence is TGTGCCAGTACCGCTGCAAAAAAATCAGGGGGAAAGCAGTACTTC.

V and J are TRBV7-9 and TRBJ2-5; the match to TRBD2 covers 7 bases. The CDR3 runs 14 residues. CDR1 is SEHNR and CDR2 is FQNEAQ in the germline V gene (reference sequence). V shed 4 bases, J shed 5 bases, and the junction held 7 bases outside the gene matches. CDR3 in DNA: TGTGCCAGCAGCTCCGGAGGACTAGGGGAGACCCAGTACTTC. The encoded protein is CASSSGGLGETQYF.

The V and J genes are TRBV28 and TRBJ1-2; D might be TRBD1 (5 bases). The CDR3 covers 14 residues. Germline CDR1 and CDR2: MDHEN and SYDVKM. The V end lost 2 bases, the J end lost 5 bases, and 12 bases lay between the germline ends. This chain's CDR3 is CASSLPRAGYGYTF. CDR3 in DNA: TGTGCCAGCAGTTTACCCAGGGCAGGGTATGGCTACACCTTC.

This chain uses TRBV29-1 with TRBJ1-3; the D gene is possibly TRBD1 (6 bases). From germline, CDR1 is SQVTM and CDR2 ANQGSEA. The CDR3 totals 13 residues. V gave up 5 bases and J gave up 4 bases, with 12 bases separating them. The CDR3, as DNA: TGCAGCGTTCTGGGGGCGGGAGGAAACACCATATATTTT. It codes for CSVLGAGGNTIYF.

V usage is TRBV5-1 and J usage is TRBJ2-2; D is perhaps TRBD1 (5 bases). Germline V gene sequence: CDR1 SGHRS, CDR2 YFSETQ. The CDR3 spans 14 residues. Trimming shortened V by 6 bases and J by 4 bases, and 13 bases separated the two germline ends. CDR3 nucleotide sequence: TGCGCCAGCACCAAATCGACAGTCACCGGGGAGCTGTTTTTT. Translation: CASTKSTVTGELFF.

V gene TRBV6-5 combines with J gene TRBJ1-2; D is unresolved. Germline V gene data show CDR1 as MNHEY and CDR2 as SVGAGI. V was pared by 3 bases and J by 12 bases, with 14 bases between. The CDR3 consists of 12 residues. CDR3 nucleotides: TGTGCCAGCAGTTATAACGGGGATTTCCACACCTTC. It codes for CASSYNGDFHTF.

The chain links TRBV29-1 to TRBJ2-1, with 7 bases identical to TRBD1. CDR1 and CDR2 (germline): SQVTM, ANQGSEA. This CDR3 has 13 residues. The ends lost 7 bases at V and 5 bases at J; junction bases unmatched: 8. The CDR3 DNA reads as TGCAGCGCCGGTACAGGGGACCACAATGAGCAGTTCTTC. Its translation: CSAGTGDHNEQFF.

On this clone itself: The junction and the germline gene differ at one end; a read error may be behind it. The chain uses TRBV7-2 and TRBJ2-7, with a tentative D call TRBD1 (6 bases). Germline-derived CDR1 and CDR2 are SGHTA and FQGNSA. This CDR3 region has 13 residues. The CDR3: CASSLTKDSRSNF. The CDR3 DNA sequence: TGTGCCAGCAGCCTTACTAAGGACAGCCGCTCTAACTTC. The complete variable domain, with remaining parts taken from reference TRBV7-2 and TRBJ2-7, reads GAGVSQSPSNKVTEKGKDVELRCDPISGHTALYWYRQSLGQGLEFLIYFQGNSAPDKSGLPSDRFSAERTGGSVSTLTIQRTQQEDSAVYLCASSLTKDSRSNFGPGTRLTVT.

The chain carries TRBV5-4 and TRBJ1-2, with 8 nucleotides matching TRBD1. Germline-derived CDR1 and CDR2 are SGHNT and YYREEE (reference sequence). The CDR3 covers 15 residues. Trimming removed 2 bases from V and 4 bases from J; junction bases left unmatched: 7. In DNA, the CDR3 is TGTGCCAGCAGCTTACCGCAGGGGGCTTTCTATGGCTACACCTTC. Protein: CASSLPQGAFYGYTF.

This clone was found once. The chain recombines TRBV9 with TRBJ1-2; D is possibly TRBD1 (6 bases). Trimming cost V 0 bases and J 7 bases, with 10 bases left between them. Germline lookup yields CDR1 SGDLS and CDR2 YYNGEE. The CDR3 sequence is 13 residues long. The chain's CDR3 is CASSVEGVSGYTF. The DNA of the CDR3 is TGTGCCAGCAGCGTAGAGGGGGTGAGTGGCTACACCTTC.

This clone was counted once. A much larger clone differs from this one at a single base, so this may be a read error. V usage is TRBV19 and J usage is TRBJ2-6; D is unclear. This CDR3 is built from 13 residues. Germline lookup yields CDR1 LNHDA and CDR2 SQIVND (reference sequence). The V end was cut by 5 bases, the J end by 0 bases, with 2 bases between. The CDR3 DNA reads TGTGCCAGTAGTTACTCTGGGGCCAACGTCCTGACTTTC. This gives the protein CASSYSGANVLTF.

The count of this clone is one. In nucleotides, the CDR3 is TGTGCAAGTCGCTACCGTCTGCTGCTTAATTCACCCCTCCACTTT. It codes for CASRYRLLLNSPLHF. The chain uses TRBV12-2 and TRBJ1-6. TRBV12-2 has pseudogene status. The CDR3 is 15 residues long.

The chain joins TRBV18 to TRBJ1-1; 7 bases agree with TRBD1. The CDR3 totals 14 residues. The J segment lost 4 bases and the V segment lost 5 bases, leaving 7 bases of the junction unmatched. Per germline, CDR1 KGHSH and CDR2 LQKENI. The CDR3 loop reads CASSSTGESTEAFF. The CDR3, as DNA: TGTGCCAGCTCATCCACAGGGGAGAGCACTGAAGCTTTCTTT.

CDR3 region: CASSPGQGWNQPQHF. The CDR3 nucleotides are TGTGCCAGCAGTCCCGGACAGGGATGGAATCAGCCCCAGCATTTT. The V and J genes are TRBV6-6 and TRBJ1-5; 8 nucleotides agree with TRBD1. CDR1 and CDR2 (germline): MNHNY, SVGAGI (reference sequence). The CDR3 consists of 15 residues. The V gene end was trimmed by 5 bases and the J gene end by 4 bases; junction bases not matched to a gene: 7.

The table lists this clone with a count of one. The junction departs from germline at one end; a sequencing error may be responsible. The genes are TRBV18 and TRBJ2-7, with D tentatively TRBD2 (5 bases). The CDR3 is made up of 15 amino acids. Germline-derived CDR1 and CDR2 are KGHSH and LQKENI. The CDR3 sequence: CASSPRDFSTYEQYF. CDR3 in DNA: TGTGCCAGCTCCCCACGGGATTTCAGTACCTACGAGCAGTACTTC.

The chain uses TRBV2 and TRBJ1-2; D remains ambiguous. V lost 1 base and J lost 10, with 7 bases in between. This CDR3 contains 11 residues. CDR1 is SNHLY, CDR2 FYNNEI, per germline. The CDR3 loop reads CASSEGSSYTF. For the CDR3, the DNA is TGTGCCAGCAGTGAAGGGTCTTCCTACACCTTC.

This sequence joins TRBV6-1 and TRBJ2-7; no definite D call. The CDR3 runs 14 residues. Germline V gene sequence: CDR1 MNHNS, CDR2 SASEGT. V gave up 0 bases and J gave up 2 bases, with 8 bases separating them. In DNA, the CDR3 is TGTGCCAGCAGTGAAGCGCCGGGCCCCTACGAGCAGTACTTC. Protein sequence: CASSEAPGPYEQYF.

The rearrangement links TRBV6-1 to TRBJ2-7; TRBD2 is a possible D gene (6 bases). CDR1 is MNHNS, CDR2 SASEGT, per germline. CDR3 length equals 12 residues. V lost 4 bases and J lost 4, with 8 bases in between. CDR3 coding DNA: TGTGCCAGCAGTGCGGGACTGTACGAGCAGTACTTC. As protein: CASSAGLYEQYF.

The CDR3 DNA follows: TGTGCCAGCAGTTACTCACCTAGCGGGGGGGCCCTCGAGCAGTACTTC. This encodes CASSYSPSGGALEQYF. The chain carries TRBV6-6 and TRBJ2-7; 12 bases fit TRBD2. Trimming cost V 0 bases and J 6 bases; bases outside gene matches: 6. CDR1 MNHNY and CDR2 SVGAGI come from the germline V gene (reference sequence). This CDR3 is built from 16 residues.